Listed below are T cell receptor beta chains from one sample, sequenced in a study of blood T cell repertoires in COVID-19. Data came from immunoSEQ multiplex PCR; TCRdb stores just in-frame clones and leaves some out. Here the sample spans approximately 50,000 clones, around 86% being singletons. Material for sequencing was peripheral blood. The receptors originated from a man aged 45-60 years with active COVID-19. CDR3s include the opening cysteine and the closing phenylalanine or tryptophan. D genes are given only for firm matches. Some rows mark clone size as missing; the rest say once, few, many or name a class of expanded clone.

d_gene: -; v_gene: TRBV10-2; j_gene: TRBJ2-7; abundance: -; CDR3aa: CASSENRGKEYF; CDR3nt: TGCGCCAGCAGTGAGAATCGGGGGAAGGAGTACTTC
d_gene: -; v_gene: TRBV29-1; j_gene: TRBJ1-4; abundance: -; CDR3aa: CSVMNRRDEKLFF; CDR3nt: TGCAGCGTTATGAACCGCAGGGATGAAAAACTGTTTTTT
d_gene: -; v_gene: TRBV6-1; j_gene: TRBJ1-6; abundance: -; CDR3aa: CASSELVSSYNSPLHF; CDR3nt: TGTGCCAGCAGTGAACTAGTGAGCTCCTATAATTCACCCCTCCACTTT
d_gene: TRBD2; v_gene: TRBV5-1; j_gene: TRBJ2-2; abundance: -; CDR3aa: CASSAGTSGSTGELFF; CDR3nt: TGCGCCAGCAGCGCGGGGACTAGCGGGAGTACCGGGGAGCTGTTTTTT
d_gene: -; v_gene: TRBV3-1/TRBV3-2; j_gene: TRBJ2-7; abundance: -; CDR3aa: CASSPSVDYEQYF; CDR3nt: TGTGCCAGCAGCCCCTCGGTTGATTACGAGCAGTACTTC
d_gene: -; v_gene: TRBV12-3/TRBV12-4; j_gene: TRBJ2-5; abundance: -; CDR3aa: CASRQGGTQYF; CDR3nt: TGTGCCAGCAGGCAAGGGGGGACCCAGTACTTC
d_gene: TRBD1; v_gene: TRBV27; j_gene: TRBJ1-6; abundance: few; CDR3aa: CASSLAQGASPLHF; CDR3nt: TGTGCCAGCAGTTTGGCACAGGGGGCATCACCCCTCCACTTT
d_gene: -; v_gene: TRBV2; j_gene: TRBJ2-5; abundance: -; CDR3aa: CASSEVEGKQETQYF; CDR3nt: TGTGCCAGCAGTGAAGTGGAGGGGAAACAAGAGACCCAGTACTTC
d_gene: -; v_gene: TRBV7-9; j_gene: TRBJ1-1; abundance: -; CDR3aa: CASSVQGSLTEAFF; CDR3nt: TGTGCCAGCAGCGTGCAGGGGAGTTTGACTGAAGCTTTCTTT
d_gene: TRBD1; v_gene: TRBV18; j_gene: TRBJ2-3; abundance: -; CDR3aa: CASSPPYGDRDTQYF; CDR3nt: TGTGCCAGCTCACCACCGTATGGGGACAGGGATACGCAGTATTTT
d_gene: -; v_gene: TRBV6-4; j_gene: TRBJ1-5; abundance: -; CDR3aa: CASSGNQPQHF; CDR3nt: TGTGCCAGCTCCGGTAATCAGCCCCAGCATTTT
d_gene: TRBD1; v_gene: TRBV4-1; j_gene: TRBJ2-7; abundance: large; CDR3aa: CASSFGQGEGYEQYF; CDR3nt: TGCGCCAGCAGTTTCGGACAGGGGGAAGGCTACGAGCAGTACTTC
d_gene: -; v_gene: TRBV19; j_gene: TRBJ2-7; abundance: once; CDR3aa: CASSRTVTRPEQYF; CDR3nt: TGTGCCAGTAGTCGGACAGTAACCCGGCCCGAGCAGTACTTC
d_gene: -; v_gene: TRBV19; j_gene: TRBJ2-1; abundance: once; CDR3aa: CASSIAAAERNEQFF; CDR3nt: TGTGCCAGTAGTATAGCAGCCGCCGAGCGGAATGAGCAGTTCTTC
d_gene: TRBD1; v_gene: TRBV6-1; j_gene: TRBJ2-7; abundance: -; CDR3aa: CASSEQGVSSTGQYF; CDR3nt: TGTGCCAGCAGTGAACAGGGGGTTTCCTCCACCGGGCAGTACTTC
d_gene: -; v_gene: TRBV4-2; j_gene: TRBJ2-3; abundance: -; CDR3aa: CASSQRLAGADTQYF; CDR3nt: TGTGCCAGCAGCCAACGCTTAGCCGGAGCAGATACGCAGTATTTT
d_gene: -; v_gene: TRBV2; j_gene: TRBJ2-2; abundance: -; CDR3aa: CASSDIAAGELFF; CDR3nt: TGTGCCAGCAGTGATATTGCGGCCGGGGAGCTGTTTTTT
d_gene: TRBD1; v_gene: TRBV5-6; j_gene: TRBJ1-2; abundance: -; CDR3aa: CASSLRDSAYGYTF; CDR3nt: TGTGCCAGCAGCTTGCGGGACAGCGCCTATGGCTACACCTTC
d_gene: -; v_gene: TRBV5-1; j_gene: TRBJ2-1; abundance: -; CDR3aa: CASSLLPNNEQFF; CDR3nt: TGCGCCAGCAGCTTGCTACCAAACAATGAGCAGTTCTTC
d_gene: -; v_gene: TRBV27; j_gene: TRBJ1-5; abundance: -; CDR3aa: CASSLGASHQPQHF; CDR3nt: TGTGCCAGCAGTTTAGGGGCCAGCCATCAGCCCCAGCATTTT
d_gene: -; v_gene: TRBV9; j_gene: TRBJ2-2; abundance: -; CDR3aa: CASSERTTNTGELFF; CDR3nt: TGTGCCAGTTCGGAGAGGACTACGAACACCGGGGAGCTGTTTTTT
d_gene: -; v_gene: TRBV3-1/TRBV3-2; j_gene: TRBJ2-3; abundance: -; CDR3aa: CASSPVTRGSGDTQYF; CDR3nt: TGTGCCAGCAGCCCCGTAACGAGGGGGAGTGGAGATACGCAGTATTTT
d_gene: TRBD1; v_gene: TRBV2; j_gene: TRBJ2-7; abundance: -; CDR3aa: CASSLGSGGITYEQYF; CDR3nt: TGTGCCAGCAGTTTGGGGTCAGGGGGCATCACCTACGAGCAGTACTTC